The rows below give T cell receptor beta chains drawn from one sample of a study of T cell repertoires in aging, cancer and after chemotherapy. Via MiXCR, TCRdb re-called the multiplex PCR reads, giving one row per CDR3 protein. The table includes about 5,000 distinct CDR3 sequences, 20% to 25% detected once. Material: blood. The receptors were gathered from a human donor in good health. The donor label of this sample is uncertain. Both conserved end residues are part of each CDR3. A D gene is named only where the DNA matches it firmly. Only some rows state a clone size, as once, few, many or a class for expanded clones.

clone size: medium-sized; V gene: TRBV19; D gene: -; J gene: TRBJ1-5; CDR3 protein: CASSSAYSNQPQHF; CDR3 DNA: TGTGCCAGTAGTTCAGCCTATAGCAATCAGCCCCAGCATTTT
clone size: medium-sized; V gene: TRBV18; D gene: TRBD1; J gene: TRBJ2-7; CDR3 protein: CASSLDRAISYEQYF; CDR3 DNA: TGTGCCAGCTCACTCGACAGGGCGATCTCCTACGAGCAGTACTTC
clone size: medium-sized; V gene: TRBV19; D gene: -; J gene: TRBJ1-2; CDR3 protein: CASSRGTANYGYTF; CDR3 DNA: TGTGCCAGTAGTAGGGGAACAGCTAACTATGGCTACACCTTC
clone size: medium-sized; V gene: TRBV6-9; D gene: TRBD2; J gene: TRBJ2-3; CDR3 protein: CASINPPGTRVSTDTQYF; CDR3 DNA: TGTGCCAGCATCAACCCCCCCGGGACTAGAGTTTCCACAGATACGCAGTATTTT
clone size: large; V gene: TRBV29-1; D gene: -; J gene: TRBJ2-2; CDR3 protein: CSVAALTGGDTGELFF; CDR3 DNA: TGCAGCGTTGCCGCCTTGACAGGAGGGGACACCGGGGAGCTGTTTTTT
clone size: -; V gene: TRBV12-3/TRBV12-4; D gene: -; J gene: TRBJ1-6; CDR3 protein: CASSLKGINPPLHF; CDR3 DNA: TGTGCCAGCAGTTTAAAAGGAATTAATCCACCCCTCCACTTT
clone size: medium-sized; V gene: TRBV5-6; D gene: -; J gene: TRBJ1-4; CDR3 protein: CASSLANWGTNEKLFF; CDR3 DNA: TGTGCCAGCAGCTTGGCCAACTGGGGCACTAATGAAAAACTGTTTTTT
clone size: -; V gene: TRBV20-1; D gene: TRBD1; J gene: TRBJ1-2; CDR3 protein: CSVPTGLGYGYTF; CDR3 DNA: TGCAGTGTACCGACAGGGTTAGGCTATGGCTACACCTTC
clone size: -; V gene: TRBV5-4; D gene: -; J gene: TRBJ1-1; CDR3 protein: CASSLDPGENTEAFF; CDR3 DNA: TGTGCCAGCAGCTTGGATCCGGGGGAGAACACTGAAGCTTTCTTT
clone size: medium-sized; V gene: TRBV5-5; D gene: -; J gene: TRBJ1-2; CDR3 protein: CASSLGGGLGYTF; CDR3 DNA: TGTGCCAGCAGCTTGGGCGGGGGGCTCGGCTACACCTTC
clone size: -; V gene: TRBV4-3; D gene: TRBD1; J gene: TRBJ2-1; CDR3 protein: CASSLGQGYNEQFF; CDR3 DNA: TGCGCCAGCAGCCTAGGACAGGGCTACAATGAGCAGTTCTTC
clone size: medium-sized; V gene: TRBV18; D gene: -; J gene: TRBJ1-6; CDR3 protein: CASRASYNSPLHF; CDR3 DNA: TGTGCCAGCAGGGCTTCATATAATTCACCCCTCCACTTT
clone size: few; V gene: TRBV5-1; D gene: -; J gene: TRBJ1-4; CDR3 protein: CASSLAPATNEKLFF; CDR3 DNA: TGCGCCAGCAGCTTGGCACCCGCAACTAATGAAAAACTGTTTTTT
clone size: few; V gene: TRBV7-6; D gene: TRBD1; J gene: TRBJ1-4; CDR3 protein: CASRLQGTANEKLFF; CDR3 DNA: TGTGCCAGCAGGCTACAGGGGACGGCTAATGAAAAACTGTTTTTT
clone size: medium-sized; V gene: TRBV10-3; D gene: TRBD1; J gene: TRBJ1-2; CDR3 protein: CAISASPGQERSNYGYTF; CDR3 DNA: TGTGCCATCAGTGCTTCGCCAGGACAGGAGAGATCTAACTATGGCTACACCTTC
clone size: few; V gene: TRBV4-3; D gene: -; J gene: TRBJ1-2; CDR3 protein: CASSQEAVGGYTF; CDR3 DNA: TGCGCCAGCAGCCAAGAGGCGGTAGGTGGCTACACCTTC
clone size: medium-sized; V gene: TRBV7-2; D gene: -; J gene: TRBJ2-2; CDR3 protein: CASSLIRVSTGELFF; CDR3 DNA: TGTGCCAGCAGCTTAATTAGGGTTTCGACCGGGGAGCTGTTTTTT
clone size: few; V gene: TRBV20-1; D gene: -; J gene: TRBJ2-1; CDR3 protein: CSAASTGSSYNEQFF; CDR3 DNA: TGCAGTGCTGCCTCCACTGGAAGCTCCTACAATGAGCAGTTCTTC
clone size: -; V gene: TRBV27; D gene: TRBD2; J gene: TRBJ2-3; CDR3 protein: CASSLASGGTTTSDTQYF; CDR3 DNA: TGTGCCAGCAGTTTAGCTAGCGGGGGGACAACTACATCAGATACGCAGTATTTT
clone size: medium-sized; V gene: TRBV18; D gene: -; J gene: TRBJ2-2; CDR3 protein: CASSPQNTGELFF; CDR3 DNA: TGTGCCAGCTCACCACAGAACACCGGGGAGCTGTTTTTT
clone size: medium-sized; V gene: TRBV18; D gene: -; J gene: TRBJ1-1; CDR3 protein: CASSSDRNTEAFF; CDR3 DNA: TGTGCCAGCTCATCGGACAGGAACACTGAAGCTTTCTTT
clone size: medium-sized; V gene: TRBV27; D gene: -; J gene: TRBJ2-2; CDR3 protein: CASSSRTGVSVNTGELFF; CDR3 DNA: TGTGCCAGCAGTTCCCGAACGGGAGTAAGTGTTAACACCGGGGAGCTGTTTTTT
clone size: -; V gene: TRBV20-1; D gene: -; J gene: TRBJ1-2; CDR3 protein: CSARVTADYGYTF; CDR3 DNA: TGCAGTGCTAGAGTGACAGCTGACTATGGCTACACCTTC
clone size: medium-sized; V gene: TRBV6-5; D gene: -; J gene: TRBJ2-7; CDR3 protein: CASSLRTGAHEQYF; CDR3 DNA: TGTGCCAGCAGTCTTCGGACGGGGGCGCACGAGCAGTACTTC
clone size: medium-sized; V gene: TRBV6-1; D gene: -; J gene: TRBJ1-5; CDR3 protein: CASSEAGGQPQHF; CDR3 DNA: TGTGCCAGCAGTGAAGCGGGGGGTCAGCCCCAGCATTTT
clone size: -; V gene: TRBV5-4; D gene: -; J gene: TRBJ2-5; CDR3 protein: CASSQRTGQETQYF; CDR3 DNA: TGTGCCAGCAGCCAACGAACAGGCCAAGAGACCCAGTACTTC
clone size: -; V gene: TRBV6-4; D gene: -; J gene: TRBJ1-1; CDR3 protein: CASSDSGGGNTEAFF; CDR3 DNA: TGTGCCAGCAGTGACTCCGGGGGAGGGAACACTGAAGCTTTCTTT
clone size: -; V gene: TRBV7-7; D gene: -; J gene: TRBJ1-6; CDR3 protein: CASSIFRTGYNSPLHF; CDR3 DNA: TGTGCCAGCAGCATCTTTCGGACGGGGTATAATTCACCCCTCCACTTT
clone size: -; V gene: TRBV28; D gene: TRBD1; J gene: TRBJ1-2; CDR3 protein: CASIGDRVKGYGYTF; CDR3 DNA: TGTGCCAGCATTGGGGACAGGGTCAAAGGCTATGGCTACACCTTC
clone size: few; V gene: TRBV24-1; D gene: -; J gene: TRBJ2-3; CDR3 protein: CATSDPMGEVADTQYF; CDR3 DNA: TGTGCCACCAGTGACCCCATGGGGGAAGTTGCAGATACGCAGTATTTT
clone size: medium-sized; V gene: TRBV6-4; D gene: -; J gene: TRBJ2-3; CDR3 protein: CASSEGTVSTDTQYF; CDR3 DNA: TGTGCCAGCAGTGAGGGGACTGTTAGCACAGATACGCAGTATTTT
clone size: few; V gene: TRBV29-1; D gene: -; J gene: TRBJ1-2; CDR3 protein: CSVEGQGNYGYTF; CDR3 DNA: TGCAGCGTTGAAGGGCAGGGTAACTATGGCTACACCTTC
clone size: medium-sized; V gene: TRBV29-1; D gene: -; J gene: TRBJ2-5; CDR3 protein: CSLKLPGRETQYF; CDR3 DNA: TGCAGCCTGAAACTTCCCGGGAGAGAGACCCAGTACTTC
clone size: -; V gene: TRBV30; D gene: -; J gene: TRBJ1-1; CDR3 protein: CAWTEGGLTEAFF; CDR3 DNA: TGTGCCTGGACTGAGGGGGGGCTCACTGAAGCTTTCTTT
clone size: -; V gene: TRBV7-9; D gene: TRBD1; J gene: TRBJ1-1; CDR3 protein: CASSIPGQGRPEAFF; CDR3 DNA: TGTGCCAGCAGCATTCCGGGACAGGGGCGCCCTGAAGCTTTCTTT